Below, one T cell receptor (beta chain) is given with its context. This clonotype was found many times. Its recognized antigen is unknown. One base away there is no much larger clone; base qualities are not given. The data were obtained in a study of human T cells and chemical hapten exposure (dated by TCRdb to the early 2020s). Looking at the study overall: For sensitization, 2% DPC in acetone was applied to a roughly 2 cm by roughly 2 cm area of upper inner arm skin. This study followed changes in the peripheral blood TCR repertoire in vivo during primary and secondary sensitization of alopecia patients to the hapten diphenylcyclopropenone (DPC). Most of the patients in the cohort were female, and the cohort covered alopecia areata with under or over 50% scalp involvement, alopecia totalis and alopecia universalis. Blood was sampled from patients pre-sensitization (week 0) and at 2, 6 and about 24 weeks after DPC sensitization. Libraries were pooled for sequencing, and per-sample TCR yields varied mainly because of small differences in library volumes within the pool. Patients additionally received weekly therapeutic DPC doses to the scalp throughout the roughly 24-week study period. Roughly 30 alopecia patients provided blood for TCR sequencing at one to four time points (pre-sensitization, 2, 6 and 24 weeks). Patch testing was performed on the upper back with Finn chambers containing 0.01% DPC, and the patch tests were scored after 6 days according to International Contact Dermatitis Research Group standards.

The meaning of the sample's time point label: pre-sensitization, week 0. This sample's treatment or condition label indicates: therapeutic diphenylcyclopropenone sensitization with weekly scalp DPC. At each patch-test visit, blood was drawn before the patch test was applied. Eligible patients were aged 18 to 70, diagnosed with alopecia, deemed suitable for DPC therapy, and excluded if pregnant. Total RNA was extracted from unfractionated whole blood that had been collected in Tempus Blood RNA tubes. What the research found in general, with its limitations: Because all patients had alopecia, a presumed autoimmune disease, the immune response of the patients might differ from that of healthy individuals. Repeated subsampling changed both the strength of the expansion versus patch-test correlation and the threshold at which the correlation became significant. Significantly more large CDR3 similarity clusters were formed by expanded TCRs than by pre-sensitization or healthy control sets, consistent with antigen-driven responses. DPC sensitization did not change how many TCRs were above 1 in 1000 frequency, and no evidence was found of alterations in global repertoire structure. The number of PT1 expanded TCRs positively correlated with patch test score, significant at thresholds 8, 16 and 32 but not 4.

The library was prepared using RACE. Instrument used: NextSeq 500. During library preparation, unique molecular identifiers were attached to individual cDNA molecules so that TCRs could be counted in a quantitative, reproducible way. Both TCR alpha and TCR beta chains were sequenced from each blood RNA sample. The paper's data handling went like this. The median number of TCRs per sample was approximately 98,000, ranging from roughly 23,224 to 690,600. V, J and CDR3 annotation of the TCR reads was performed with the Decombinator software suite. For PS versus PT1 abundance plots, all samples were subsampled to the same number of TCRs (28,000). TCRs were defined as expanded if absent before sensitization and observed at least eight times at the 2-week time point. TCRdb reprocessing: public reads trimmed at Q25 with fastp, clones called with MiXCR, in-frame beta chains kept. A single entry per CDR3 protein holds the most common genes and DNA from its merged rows. None of the V and J calls come from the authors' own analysis; TCRdb made them. In this sample the table shows 80,000 to 95,000 distinct CDR3 sequences, around 9.6% of which occur a single time. In total, the top ten clones hold around 4% of the sample.

Material: whole blood, obtained in connection with sensitization to the hapten diphenylcyclopropenone (DPC). This clonotype was sampled from a middle-aged woman with alopecia areata. Some clones in this sample may be carry-over from other donors' samples.

The DNA sequence is TGCGCCAGCAGCTTGGACAGGGGTTCCAAAAACATTCAGTACTTC. Its amino acids are CASSLDRGSKNIQYF. The V and J genes are TRBV5-1 and TRBJ2-4, and 7 junction bases match TRBD1. Based on the germline V gene, the CDR1 and CDR2 sequences are SGHRS and YFSETQ. After removal of 0 bases from V and 2 bases from J, the junction retains 2 bases not matched to a gene. Counted from cysteine to phenylalanine, this CDR3 has 15 amino acids. Only the CDR3 DNA is retained, 45 bases long and in frame from the first base.